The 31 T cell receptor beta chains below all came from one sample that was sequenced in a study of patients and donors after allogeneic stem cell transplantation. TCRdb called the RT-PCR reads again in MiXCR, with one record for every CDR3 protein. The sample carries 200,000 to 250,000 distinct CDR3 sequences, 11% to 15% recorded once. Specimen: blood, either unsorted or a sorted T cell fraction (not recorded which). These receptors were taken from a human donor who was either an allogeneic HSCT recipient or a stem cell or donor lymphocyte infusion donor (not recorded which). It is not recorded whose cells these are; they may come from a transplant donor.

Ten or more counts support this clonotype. The CDR3 DNA reads as TGTGCCAGCAGCTTAGCGCTGGGGGACACCGGGGAGCTGTTTTTT. Amino acid sequence: CASSLALGDTGELFF. The J gene is TRBJ2-2, the V gene TRBV7-6; D tentatively reads TRBD1 or TRBD2 (5 bases each). Looked up from germline, CDR1 is SGHVS and CDR2 is FNYEAQ. With 0 bases removed from V and 3 bases from J, the gap between germline ends came to 8 bases. The CDR3 is 15 amino acids.

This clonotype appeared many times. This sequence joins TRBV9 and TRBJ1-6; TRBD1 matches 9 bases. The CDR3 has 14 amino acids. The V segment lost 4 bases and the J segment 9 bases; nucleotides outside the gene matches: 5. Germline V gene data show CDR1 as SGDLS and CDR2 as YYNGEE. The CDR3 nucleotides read TGTGCCAGCAGCCCGACAGGGGGTGGTTCACCCCTCCACTTT. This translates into CASSPTGGGSPLHF.

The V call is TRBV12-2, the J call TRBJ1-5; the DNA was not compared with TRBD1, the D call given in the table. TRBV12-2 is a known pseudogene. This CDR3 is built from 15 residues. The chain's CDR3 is CASRFRGHGRQPQHF. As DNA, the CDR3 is TGTGCAAGTCGCTTCAGGGGGCACGGGCGACAGCCCCAGCATTTT.

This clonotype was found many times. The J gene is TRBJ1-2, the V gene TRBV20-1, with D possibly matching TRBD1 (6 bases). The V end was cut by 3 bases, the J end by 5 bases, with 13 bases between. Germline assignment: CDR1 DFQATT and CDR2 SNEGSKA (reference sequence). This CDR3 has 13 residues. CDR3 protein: CSARTGTSYGYTF. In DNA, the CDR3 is TGCAGTGCTAGGACCGGGACATCATATGGCTACACCTTC.

CDR3 in DNA: TGTGCCTGGAGTGTACTCACCCTTACTACTAGTTCAGATACGCAGTATTTT. Its translation: CAWSVLTLTTSSDTQYF. This chain uses TRBV30 with TRBJ2-3; tentative D call: TRBD2 (5 bases). V shed 0 bases and J shed 4 bases, with 20 bases lying between them. CDR3 size: 17 residues. Looked up from germline, CDR1 is GTSNPN and CDR2 is SVGIG (reference sequence).

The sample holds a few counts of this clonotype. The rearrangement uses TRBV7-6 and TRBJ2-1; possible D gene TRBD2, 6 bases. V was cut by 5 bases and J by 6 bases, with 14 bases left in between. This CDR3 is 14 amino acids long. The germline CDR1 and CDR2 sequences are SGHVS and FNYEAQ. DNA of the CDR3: TGTGCCAGCAGCAAAACGCTAGCGATCAATGAGCAGTTCTTC. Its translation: CASSKTLAINEQFF. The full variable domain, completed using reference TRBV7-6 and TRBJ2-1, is GAGVSQSPRYKVTKRGQDVALRCDPISGHVSLYWYRQALGQGPEFLTYFNYEAQQDKSGLPNDRFSAERPEGSISTLTIQRTEQRDSAMYRCASSKTLAINEQFFGPGTRLTVL.

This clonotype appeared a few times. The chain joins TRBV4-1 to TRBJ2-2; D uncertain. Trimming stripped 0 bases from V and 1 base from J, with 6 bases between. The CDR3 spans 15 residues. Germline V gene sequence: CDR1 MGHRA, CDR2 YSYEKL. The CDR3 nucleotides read TGCGCCAGCAGCCAAGATGCGCAGAACACCGGGGAGCTGTTTTTT. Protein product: CASSQDAQNTGELFF.

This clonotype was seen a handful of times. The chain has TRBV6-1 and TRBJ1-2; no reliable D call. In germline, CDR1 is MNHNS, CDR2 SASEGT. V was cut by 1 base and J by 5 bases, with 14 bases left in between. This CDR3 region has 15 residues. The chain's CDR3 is CASSEGGGVWYGYTF. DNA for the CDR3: TGTGCCAGCAGTGAAGGAGGCGGGGTATGGTATGGCTACACCTTC.

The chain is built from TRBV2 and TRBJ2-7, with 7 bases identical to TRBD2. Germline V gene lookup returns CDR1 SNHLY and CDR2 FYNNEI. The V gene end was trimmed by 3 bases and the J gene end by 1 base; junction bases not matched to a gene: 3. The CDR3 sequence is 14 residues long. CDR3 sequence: CASSEPSGSYEQYF. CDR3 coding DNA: TGTGCCAGCAGTGAGCCTAGCGGATCCTACGAGCAGTACTTC.

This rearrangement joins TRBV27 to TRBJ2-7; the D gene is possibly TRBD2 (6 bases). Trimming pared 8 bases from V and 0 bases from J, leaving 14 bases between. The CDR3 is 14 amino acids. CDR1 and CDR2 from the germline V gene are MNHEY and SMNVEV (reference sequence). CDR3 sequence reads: CASERVPGSYEQYF. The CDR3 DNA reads TGTGCCAGCGAGCGGGTTCCCGGCTCCTACGAGCAGTACTTC.

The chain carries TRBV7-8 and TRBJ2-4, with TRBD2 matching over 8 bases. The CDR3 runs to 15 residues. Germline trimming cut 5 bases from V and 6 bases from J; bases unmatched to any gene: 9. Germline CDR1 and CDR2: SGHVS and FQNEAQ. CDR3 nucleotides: TGTGCCAGCAGCCCAAGACGGGGGGGCATAAACATTCAGTACTTC. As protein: CASSPRRGGINIQYF.

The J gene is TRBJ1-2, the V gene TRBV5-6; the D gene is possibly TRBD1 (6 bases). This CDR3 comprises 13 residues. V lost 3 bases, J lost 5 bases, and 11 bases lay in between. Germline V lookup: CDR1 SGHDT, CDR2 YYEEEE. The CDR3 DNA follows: TGTGCCAGCAGCTCATGGACAGCTTATGGCTACACCTTC. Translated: CASSSWTAYGYTF.

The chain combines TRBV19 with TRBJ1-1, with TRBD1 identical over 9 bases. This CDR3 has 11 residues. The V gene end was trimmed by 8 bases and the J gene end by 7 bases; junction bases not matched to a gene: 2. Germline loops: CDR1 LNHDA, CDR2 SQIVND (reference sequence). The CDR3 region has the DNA TGTGCCAGTGACAGGGGGATTGAAGCTTTCTTT. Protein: CASDRGIEAFF.

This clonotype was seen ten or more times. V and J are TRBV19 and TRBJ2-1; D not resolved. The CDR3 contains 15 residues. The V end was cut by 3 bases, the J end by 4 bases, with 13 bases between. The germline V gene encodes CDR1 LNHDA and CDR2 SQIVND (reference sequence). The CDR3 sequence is CASSISGSWYNEQFF. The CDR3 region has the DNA TGTGCCAGTAGTATCTCAGGAAGTTGGTACAATGAGCAGTTCTTC.

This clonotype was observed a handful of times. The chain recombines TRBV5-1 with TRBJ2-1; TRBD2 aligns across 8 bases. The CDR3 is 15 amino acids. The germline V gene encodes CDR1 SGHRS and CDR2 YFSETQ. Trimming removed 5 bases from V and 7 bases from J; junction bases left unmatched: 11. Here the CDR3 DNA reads TGCGCCAGCAGTAATGGCGCGGGAGGAGGGAATGAGCAGTTCTTC. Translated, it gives CASSNGAGGGNEQFF.

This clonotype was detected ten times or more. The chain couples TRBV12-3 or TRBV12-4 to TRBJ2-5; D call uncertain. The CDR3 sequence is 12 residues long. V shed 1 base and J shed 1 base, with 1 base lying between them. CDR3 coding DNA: TGTGCCAGCAGTTTAGGCCAAGAGACCCAGTACTTC. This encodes CASSLGQETQYF.

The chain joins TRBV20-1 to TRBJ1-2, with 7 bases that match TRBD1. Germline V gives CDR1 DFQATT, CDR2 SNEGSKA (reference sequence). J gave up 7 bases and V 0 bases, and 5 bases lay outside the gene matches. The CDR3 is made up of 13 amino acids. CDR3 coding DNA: TGCAGTGCTAGAGAGGACAGGCACATTGGCTACACCTTC. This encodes CSAREDRHIGYTF.

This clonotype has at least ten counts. The CDR3: CASSPDRGAFF. The CDR3 DNA reads TGTGCCAGCAGCCCGGACAGGGGAGCTTTCTTT. The chain is built from TRBV6-2 or TRBV6-3 and TRBJ1-1; 9 bases agree with TRBD1. This CDR3 is built from 11 residues. Germline V CDR1 and CDR2: MNHEY, SVGEGT. Trimming at V came to 6 bases and at J to 10 bases, leaving 3 bases not matched to a gene.

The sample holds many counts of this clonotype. The CDR3 reads CASSLVGGSGNEQFF. The CDR3 DNA is TGTGCCAGCAGCTTAGTCGGCGGGAGTGGCAATGAGCAGTTCTTC. This chain links TRBV7-8 with TRBJ2-1, with TRBD2 matching over 7 bases. Germline values: CDR1 SGHVS, CDR2 FQNEAQ. The CDR3 is made up of 15 amino acids. V dropped 1 base and J dropped 6; count of bases not matched to a gene: 6. Using reference TRBV7-8 and TRBJ2-1 for the parts outside the CDR3, the full variable domain is GAGVSQSPRYKVAKRGQDVALRCDPISGHVSLFWYQQALGQGPEFLTYFQNEAQLDKSGLPSDRFFAERPEGSVSTLKIQRTQQEDSAVYLCASSLVGGSGNEQFFGPGTRLTVL.

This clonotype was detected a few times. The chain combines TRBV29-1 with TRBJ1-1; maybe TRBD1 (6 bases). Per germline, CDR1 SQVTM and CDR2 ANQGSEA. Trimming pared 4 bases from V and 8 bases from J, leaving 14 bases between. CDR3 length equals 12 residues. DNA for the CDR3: TGCAGCGTTGGGGTAAACAGGGTCGAAGCTTTCTTT. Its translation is CSVGVNRVEAFF.

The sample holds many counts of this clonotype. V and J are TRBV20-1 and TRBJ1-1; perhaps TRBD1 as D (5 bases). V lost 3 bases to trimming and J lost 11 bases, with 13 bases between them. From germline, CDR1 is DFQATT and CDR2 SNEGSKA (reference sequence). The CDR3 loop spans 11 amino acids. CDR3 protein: CSAREGLGAFF. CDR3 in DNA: TGCAGTGCTAGGGAGGGGCTGGGGGCTTTCTTT.

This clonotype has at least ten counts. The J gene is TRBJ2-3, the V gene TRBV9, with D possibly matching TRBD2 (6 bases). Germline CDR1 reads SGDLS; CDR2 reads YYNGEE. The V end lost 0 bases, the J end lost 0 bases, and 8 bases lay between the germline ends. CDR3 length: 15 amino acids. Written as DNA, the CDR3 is TGTGCCAGCAGCGTAGGGGCGGGGAGCACAGATACGCAGTATTTT. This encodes CASSVGAGSTDTQYF.

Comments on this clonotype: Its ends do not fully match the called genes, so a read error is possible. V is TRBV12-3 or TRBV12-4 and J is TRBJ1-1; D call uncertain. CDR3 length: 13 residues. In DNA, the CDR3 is TGTGCCAGCAGTTTAGCGCTGGGCGGTGAAGTTTTCTTT. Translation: CASSLALGGEVFF.

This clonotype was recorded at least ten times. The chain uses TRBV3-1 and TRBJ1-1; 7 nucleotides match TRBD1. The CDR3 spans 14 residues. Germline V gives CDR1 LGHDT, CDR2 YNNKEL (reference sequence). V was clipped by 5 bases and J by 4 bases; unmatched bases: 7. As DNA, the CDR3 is TGTGCCAGCAGCTCATCGACAGGGTCCACTGAAGCTTTCTTT. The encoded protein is CASSSSTGSTEAFF.

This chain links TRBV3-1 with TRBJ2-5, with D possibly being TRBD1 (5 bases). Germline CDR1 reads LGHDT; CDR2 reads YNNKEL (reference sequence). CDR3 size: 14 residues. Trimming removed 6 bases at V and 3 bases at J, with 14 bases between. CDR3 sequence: CASRHGAGKETQYF. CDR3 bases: TGTGCCAGCAGACATGGGGCAGGGAAAGAGACCCAGTACTTC.

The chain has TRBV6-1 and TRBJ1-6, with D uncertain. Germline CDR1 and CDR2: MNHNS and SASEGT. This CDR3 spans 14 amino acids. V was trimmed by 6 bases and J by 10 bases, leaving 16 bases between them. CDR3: CASSQGPPGSPLHF. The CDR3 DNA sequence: TGTGCCAGCAGCCAAGGCCCTCCCGGGTCACCCCTCCACTTT.

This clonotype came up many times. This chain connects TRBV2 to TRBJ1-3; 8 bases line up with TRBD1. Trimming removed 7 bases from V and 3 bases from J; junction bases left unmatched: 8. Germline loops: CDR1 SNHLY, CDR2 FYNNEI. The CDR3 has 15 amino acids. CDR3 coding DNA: TGTGCCAGCAAGAGCCAGGGGGCAGGTGGAAACACCATATATTTT. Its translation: CASKSQGAGGNTIYF.

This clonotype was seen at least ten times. The CDR3 DNA is TGCAGTGCCTTCCGGACTAGCGGGGCGAACACCGGGGAGCTGTTTTTT. This encodes CSAFRTSGANTGELFF. The chain recombines TRBV20-1 with TRBJ2-2, with 12 bases matching TRBD2. The CDR3 loop spans 16 amino acids. From germline, CDR1 is DFQATT and CDR2 SNEGSKA (reference sequence). V lost 6 bases and J lost 0; bases outside the gene matches: 5.

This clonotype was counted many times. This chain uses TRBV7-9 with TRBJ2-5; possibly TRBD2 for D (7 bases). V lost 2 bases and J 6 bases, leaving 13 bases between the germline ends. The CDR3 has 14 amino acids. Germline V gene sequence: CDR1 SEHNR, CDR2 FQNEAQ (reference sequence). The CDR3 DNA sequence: TGTGCCAGCAGCTTAATTGCGGGGGCAAAGACCCAGTACTTC. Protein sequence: CASSLIAGAKTQYF. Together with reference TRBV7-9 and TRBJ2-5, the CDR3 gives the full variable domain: DTGVSQNPRHKITKRGQNVTFRCDPISEHNRLYWYRQTLGQGPEFLTYFQNEAQLEKSRLLSDRFSAERPKGSFSTLEIQRTEQGDSAMYLCASSLIAGAKTQYFGPGTRLLVL.

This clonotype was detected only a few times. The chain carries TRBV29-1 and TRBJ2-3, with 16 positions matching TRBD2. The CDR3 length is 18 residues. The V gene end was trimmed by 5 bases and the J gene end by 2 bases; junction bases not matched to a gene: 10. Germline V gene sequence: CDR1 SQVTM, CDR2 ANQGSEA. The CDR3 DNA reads TGCAGCGTTCAGGGACTAGCGGGAGGGCCATACTCCACAGATACGCAGTATTTT. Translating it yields CSVQGLAGGPYSTDTQYF.

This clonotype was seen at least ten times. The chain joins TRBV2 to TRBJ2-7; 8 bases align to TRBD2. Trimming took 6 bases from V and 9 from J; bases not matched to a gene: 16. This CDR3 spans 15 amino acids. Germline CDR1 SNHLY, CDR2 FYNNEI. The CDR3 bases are TGTGCCAGCAGCGTTACTACTAGCGGTTCTGCGGTGCAGTACTTC. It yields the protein CASSVTTSGSAVQYF.